This T cell receptor beta chain was captured in a study of cytomegalovirus exposure and HLA in healthy donors. Study results and caveats: Reports showed the classifier diagnosing cytomegalovirus status with high specificity and sensitivity.

Note on this clone: What it recognizes is unknown.

The ends were cut back, 4 bases at V and 2 bases at J, with 22 bases in the middle. CDR3 length equals 17 residues. CDR1 and CDR2 (germline): SGDLS, YYNGEE. 60 Vbeta and 13 Jbeta primers were used in PCR. Only in-frame clones appear in the TCRdb table, and some are missing; sequencing was by immunoSEQ multiplex PCR. The sample includes tens of thousands of clones, around 85% seen only once; the top ten take approximately 2.3%. The clonotype was recovered from a man between 18 and 29 years old in good health and CMV-seronegative. The rearrangement links TRBV9 to TRBJ2-7; TRBD1 is a possible D gene (6 bases). The material sequenced was PBMCs. CDR3 DNA sequence: TGTGCCAGCAGCCCTACCATTTCGACAGGCAGAACCTACGAGCAGTACTTC. Translated: CASSPTISTGRTYEQYF.